The entry that follows covers one T cell receptor (beta chain) sequence. Its antigen is currently unknown. The data derive from a study of cytomegalovirus exposure and HLA in healthy donors. Study summary: Earlier work reported roughly 120 million unique TCR beta sequences from some 180 million T cells.

The CDR3 is 13 residues long. With 4 bases removed from V and 3 bases from J, the gap between germline ends came to 9 bases. Per germline, CDR1 SGHTA and CDR2 FQGTGA. Points from the study as a whole: Researchers reported from a later analysis that most CMV-associated TCR beta chains appeared HLA-restricted. Judged likely to be a sequencing artifact was a cluster of highly shared sequence variants. A link between a missense DCLRE1C variant and TCR beta V- and J-gene trimming emerged from a later analysis.

Both 60 Vbeta primers and 13 Jbeta primers went into the PCR. This table comes from immunoSEQ multiplex PCR, and its TCRdb copy is limited to in-frame clones, with some not included. The sample consists of some 200,000 clones, around 86% of them appearing once. The material sequenced was PBMCs. The clonotype originates from a woman aged 18 to 35 in good health and CMV-seronegative. The V call is TRBV7-3, the J call TRBJ1-1; D remains ambiguous. The CDR3 loop reads CASSYLADTEAFF. Written as DNA, the CDR3 is TGTGCCAGCAGCTACCTAGCGGACACTGAAGCTTTCTTT.